This TCR beta chain stems from a study of response to subunit inactivated influenza vaccine. With regard to this clonotype: Its antigen is unidentified.

Whole-study results and caveats: Each seasonal influenza vaccination recruits few new T cells, the authors suggested.

CDR1 is SGHTA, CDR2 FQGNSA, per germline. The CDR3 has 14 residues. With 5 bases clipped from V and 1 base from J, the junction kept 4 bases outside the gene matches. TCRdb called the RT-PCR reads again in MiXCR, with one record for every CDR3 protein. Here the sample spans around 580,000 distinct CDR3 sequences, approximately 12% being singletons. The source material was PBMCs from blood, sampled on the day of vaccination. The sequence came from a man aged 45-65 years who received an inactivated influenza vaccine. The V call is TRBV7-2, the J call TRBJ2-5; 7 bases match TRBD1. CDR3 bases: TGTGCCAGCAGCCGTTGGGACAGCCAAGAGACCCAGTACTTC. It yields the protein CASSRWDSQETQYF.